This TCR beta chain was sequenced during a study of identical twins. Germline V CDR1 and CDR2: SGHTA, FQGNSA. The CDR3 spans 15 residues. Trimming took 1 base from V and 5 from J, leaving 15 bases between them. TCRdb reprocessed the 5' RACE reads via MiXCR and lists one record per CDR3 protein. The sample has under 450,000 distinct CDR3 sequences, under 20% seen once. The material sequenced was naive T cells sorted from blood. The chain uses TRBV7-2 and TRBJ2-7; no clear D. The TCR sequence derives from a man between 50 and 59 years old in good health. CDR3 loop: CASSLDSRVWNEQYF. For the CDR3, the DNA is TGTGCCAGCAGCTTAGACTCGCGAGTCTGGAACGAGCAGTACTTC.